The 13 T cell receptor beta chains below all came from one sample that was sequenced in a study of response to subunit inactivated influenza vaccine. TCRdb redid the calling of the RT-PCR reads with MiXCR, one entry per CDR3 protein. Of about 570,000 distinct CDR3 sequences in the sample, approximately 10% are singletons; the top ten hold approximately 11%. The data also belong to a second study, concerning T cells expressing NK-cell markers. That investigation notes: TCR beta cDNA was generated via 5'RACE template switching incorporating UMIs.

Sequences were derived from PBMCs from blood, sampled on the day of vaccination. These receptors were taken from a man aged 50 to 59 who received an inactivated influenza vaccine.

J is TRBJ2-3 and V is TRBV20-1, with TRBD1 identical over 9 bases. J was trimmed by 1 base and V by 6 bases; bases with no gene match: 14. This CDR3 comprises 17 residues. Germline CDR1 reads DFQATT; CDR2 reads SNEGSKA (reference sequence). The CDR3: CSATGTGSTRGTDTQYF. In nucleotides, the CDR3 is TGCAGTGCCACCGGGACAGGGTCGACCCGCGGCACAGATACGCAGTATTTT.

This clonotype was observed a few times. This chain joins TRBV11-2 and TRBJ2-5; D call uncertain. The CDR3 spans 14 residues. Germline loops: CDR1 SGHAT, CDR2 FQNNGV. Trimming removed 5 bases at V and 5 bases at J, with 15 bases between. The CDR3 region has the DNA TGTGCCAGCAGCCCTATGATTTCTAGGGAGACCCAGTACTTC. It yields the protein CASSPMISRETQYF.

The chain employs TRBV19 and TRBJ2-2; D remains unclear. The CDR3 sequence is 16 residues long. The V end lost 0 bases, the J end lost 3 bases, and 11 bases lay between the germline ends. Per germline, CDR1 LNHDA and CDR2 SQIVND (reference sequence). The CDR3: CASSIDPRLHTGELFF. CDR3 sequence (DNA): TGTGCCAGTAGTATAGATCCAAGACTTCACACCGGGGAGCTGTTTTTT.

V is TRBV10-3 and J is TRBJ2-5; 10 bases are shared with TRBD2. Germline assignment: CDR1 ENHRY and CDR2 SYGVKD. The CDR3 runs to 17 residues. The V and J ends lost 2 bases and 0 bases, in that order; junction bases with no gene match: 6. The CDR3 nucleotides are TGTGCCATCAGTGAGGTTAGCGGGGGGTCGTACCAAGAGACCCAGTACTTC. Translating gives CAISEVSGGSYQETQYF.

The rearrangement uses TRBV24-1 and TRBJ2-1; 9 bases line up with TRBD2. Germline trimming cut 6 bases from V and 0 bases from J; bases unmatched to any gene: 2. In germline, CDR1 is KGHDR, CDR2 SFDVKD. This CDR3 is 15 amino acids long. CDR3 residues: CATSFSGSSYNEQFF. Written as DNA, the CDR3 is TGTGCCACCAGTTTTAGCGGGAGCTCCTACAATGAGCAGTTCTTC.

This clonotype has at least ten counts. The chain combines TRBV4-2 with TRBJ1-2; perhaps TRBD1 as D (5 bases). Trimming pared 1 base from V and 3 bases from J, leaving 9 bases between. The CDR3 is 14 amino acids. The germline gives CDR1 LGHNA, CDR2 YNFKEQ. CDR3 sequence (DNA): TGTGCCAGCAGCCAAGCCTTGGGGGACTATGGCTACACCTTC. Residues: CASSQALGDYGYTF.

The chain couples TRBV12-3 or TRBV12-4 to TRBJ2-3, with 7 positions matching TRBD2. This CDR3 spans 14 amino acids. V lost 7 bases, J lost 5 bases, and 9 bases stayed unmatched. CDR3 sequence reads: CASTLAFWGDTQYF. The CDR3 coding sequence is TGTGCCAGCACACTAGCGTTCTGGGGAGATACGCAGTATTTT.

This clonotype was counted many times. This chain connects TRBV5-1 to TRBJ2-5; D might be TRBD1 (6 bases). Germline V gene sequence: CDR1 SGHRS, CDR2 YFSETQ. This CDR3 has 14 amino acids. V was clipped by 1 base and J by 2 bases, with 9 bases between them. Here the CDR3 reads CASSLYRGQETQYF. CDR3 nucleotides: TGCGCCAGCAGCTTGTATAGGGGGCAAGAGACCCAGTACTTC.

This clonotype came up a few times. The chain couples TRBV20-1 to TRBJ2-3; 7 positions agree with TRBD1. The germline CDR1 and CDR2 sequences are DFQATT and SNEGSKA (reference sequence). V was clipped by 3 bases and J by 5 bases; unmatched bases: 11. CDR3 length: 15 residues. The CDR3 here is CSASQQGRRRDTQYF. CDR3 bases: TGCAGTGCTAGTCAACAGGGGAGAAGACGAGATACGCAGTATTTT.

This chain connects TRBV15 to TRBJ2-5, with D unresolved. The CDR3 covers 12 residues. Trimming took off 4 bases at V and 4 bases at J, with 7 bases between the two ends. Germline CDR1 LNHNV, CDR2 YYDKDF (reference sequence). The DNA of the CDR3 is TGTGCCACCAGCAAGCCTGGAGAGACCCAGTACTTC. This codes for CATSKPGETQYF.

The table lists this clonotype with a few counts. The V and J genes are TRBV4-1 and TRBJ2-7; TRBD1 might be the D (5 bases). The length of the CDR3 is 13 residues. V was pared by 10 bases and J by 4 bases, with 17 bases between. Per germline, CDR1 MGHRA and CDR2 YSYEKL. CDR3 nucleotides: TGCGCCACCGCTATGACAGAATTGTACGAGCAGTACTTC. Amino acid sequence: CATAMTELYEQYF.

This clonotype has a count of ten or more. V and J are TRBV12-3 or TRBV12-4 and TRBJ1-5; no definite D call. V was clipped by 2 bases and J by 4 bases, with 6 bases between them. The CDR3 extends over 13 amino acids. This CDR3 reads CASSLSGNQPQHF. The CDR3 DNA follows: TGTGCCAGCAGTTTATCGGGAAATCAGCCCCAGCATTTT.

This clonotype turned up a few times. The CDR3: CASSYSSGWTTYEQYF. The CDR3 DNA reads TGTGCCAGCAGTTACTCTTCGGGCTGGACAACCTACGAGCAGTACTTC. This chain connects TRBV6-5 to TRBJ2-7; TRBD1 is a possible D gene (5 bases). Trimming pared 0 bases from V and 2 bases from J, leaving 14 bases between. The length of the CDR3 is 16 residues. CDR1 and CDR2 (germline): MNHEY, SVGAGI.